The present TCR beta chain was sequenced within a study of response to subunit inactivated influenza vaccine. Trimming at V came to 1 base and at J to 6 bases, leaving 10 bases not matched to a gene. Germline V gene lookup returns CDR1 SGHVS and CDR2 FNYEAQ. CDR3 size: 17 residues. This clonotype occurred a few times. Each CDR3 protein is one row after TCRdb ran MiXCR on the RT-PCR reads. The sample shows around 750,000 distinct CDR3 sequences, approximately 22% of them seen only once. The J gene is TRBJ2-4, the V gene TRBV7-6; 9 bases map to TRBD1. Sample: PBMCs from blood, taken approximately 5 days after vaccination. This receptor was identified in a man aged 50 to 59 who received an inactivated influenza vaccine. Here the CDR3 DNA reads TGTGCCAGCAGCTTAGGTTCAGGGGGACAGGGACTAAACATTCAGTACTTC. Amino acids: CASSLGSGGQGLNIQYF. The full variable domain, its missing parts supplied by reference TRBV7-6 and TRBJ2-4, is GAGVSQSPRYKVTKRGQDVALRCDPISGHVSLYWYRQALGQGPEFLTYFNYEAQQDKSGLPNDRFSAERPEGSISTLTIQRTEQRDSAMYRCASSLGSGGQGLNIQYFGAGTRLSVL.